These 3 T cell receptor beta chains came from one sample sequenced in a study of T cell responses to AZD1222 COVID-19 vaccine. TCRdb keeps only in-frame clones here, not all; method: immunoSEQ multiplex PCR. In the table there are 130,000 or so clones, around nine tenths of which are singletons. This specimen was peripheral blood, taken 28 days after the second AZD1222 dose. Receptor source: an adult who received the AZD1222 COVID-19 vaccine.

The count of this clone is one. Distinct nucleotide sequences in the sample also encode this CDR3. The chain combines TRBV19 with TRBJ1-2; the match to TRBD1 covers 7 bases. In germline, CDR1 is LNHDA, CDR2 SQIVND (reference sequence). After removal of 2 bases from V and 3 bases from J, the junction contained 0 bases not matched to a gene. CDR3 length equals 13 residues. Here the CDR3 reads CASSIQGDYGYTF. For the CDR3, the DNA is TGTGCCAGTAGTATACAGGGGGACTATGGCTACACCTTC.

The chain joins TRBV10-3 to TRBJ2-5; no firm D call. This CDR3 is 13 amino acids long. Trimming left V 6 bases short and J 5 bases short, with 13 bases between. The V gene's germline CDR1 is ENHRY and CDR2 SYGVKD. DNA for the CDR3: TGTGCCATCAGGGCGGCCCCGGAGGAGACCCAGTACTTC. Translating gives CAIRAAPEETQYF.

The chain joins TRBV4-3 to TRBJ1-2; D unclear. V was cut by 4 bases and J by 5 bases, with 14 bases left in between. The CDR3 contains 14 residues. Germline loops: CDR1 LGHNA, CDR2 YSLEER. The CDR3: CASSPYSTVYGYTF. In nucleotides, the CDR3 is TGCGCCAGCAGCCCTTACAGTACGGTGTATGGCTACACCTTC.